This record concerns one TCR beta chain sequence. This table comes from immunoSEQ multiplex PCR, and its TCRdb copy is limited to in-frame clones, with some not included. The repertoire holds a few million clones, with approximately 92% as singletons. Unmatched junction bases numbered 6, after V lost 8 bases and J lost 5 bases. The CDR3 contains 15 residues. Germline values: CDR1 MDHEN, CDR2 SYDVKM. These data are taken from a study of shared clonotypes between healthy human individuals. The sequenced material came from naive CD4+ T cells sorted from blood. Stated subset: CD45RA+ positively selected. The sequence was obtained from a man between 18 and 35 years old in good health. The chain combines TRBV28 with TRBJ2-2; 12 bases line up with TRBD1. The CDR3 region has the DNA TGTGCCAGCGGGGGACAGGGGGCGGGGACCGGGGAGCTGTTTTTT. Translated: CASGGQGAGTGELFF. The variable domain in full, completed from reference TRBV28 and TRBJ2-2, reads DVKVTQSSRYLVKRTGEKVFLECVQDMDHENMFWYRQDPGLGLRLIYFSYDVKMKEKGDIPEGYSVSREKKERFSLILESASTNQTSMYLCASGGQGAGTGELFFGEGSRLTVL.